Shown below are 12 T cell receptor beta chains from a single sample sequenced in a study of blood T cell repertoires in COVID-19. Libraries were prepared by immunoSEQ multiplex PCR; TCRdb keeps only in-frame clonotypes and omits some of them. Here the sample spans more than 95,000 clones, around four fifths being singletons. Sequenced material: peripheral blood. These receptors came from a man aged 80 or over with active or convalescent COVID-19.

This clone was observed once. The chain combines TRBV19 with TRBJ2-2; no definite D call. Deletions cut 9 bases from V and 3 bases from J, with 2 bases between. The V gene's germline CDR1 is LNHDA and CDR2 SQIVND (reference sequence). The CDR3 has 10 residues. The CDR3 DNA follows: TGTGCCAGCGACACCGGGGAGCTGTTTTTT. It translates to CASDTGELFF.

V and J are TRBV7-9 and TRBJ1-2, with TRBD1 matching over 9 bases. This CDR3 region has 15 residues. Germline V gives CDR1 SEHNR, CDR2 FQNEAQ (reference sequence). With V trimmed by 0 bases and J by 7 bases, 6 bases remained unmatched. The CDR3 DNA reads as TGTGCCAGCAGCTTAGCTGGGACAGGGTCTTCTGGCTACACCTTC. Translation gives CASSLAGTGSSGYTF. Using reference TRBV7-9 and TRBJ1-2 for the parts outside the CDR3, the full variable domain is DTGVSQNPRHKITKRGQNVTFRCDPISEHNRLYWYRQTLGQGPEFLTYFQNEAQLEKSRLLSDRFSAERPKGSFSTLEIQRTEQGDSAMYLCASSLAGTGSSGYTFGSGTRLTVV.

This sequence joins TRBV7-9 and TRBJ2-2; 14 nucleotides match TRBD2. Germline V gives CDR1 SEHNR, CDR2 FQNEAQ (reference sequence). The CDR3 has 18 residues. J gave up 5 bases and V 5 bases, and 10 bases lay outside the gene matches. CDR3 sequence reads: CASSDGLAGGRQTGELFF. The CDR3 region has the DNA TGTGCCAGCAGCGACGGACTAGCGGGGGGCCGTCAGACCGGGGAGCTGTTTTTT.

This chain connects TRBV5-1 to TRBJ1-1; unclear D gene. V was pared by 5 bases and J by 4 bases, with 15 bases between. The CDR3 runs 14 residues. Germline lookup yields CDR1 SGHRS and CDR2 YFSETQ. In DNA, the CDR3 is TGCGCCAGCAGATCAGCTCGGGGTGCCACTGAAGCTTTCTTT. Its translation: CASRSARGATEAFF.

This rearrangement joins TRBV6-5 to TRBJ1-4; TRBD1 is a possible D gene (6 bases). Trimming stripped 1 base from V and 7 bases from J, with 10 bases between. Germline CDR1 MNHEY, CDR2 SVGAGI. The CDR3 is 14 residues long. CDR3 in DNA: TGTGCCAGCAGTTACTGGGCAGGGGTTGAAAAACTGTTTTTT. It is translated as CASSYWAGVEKLFF.

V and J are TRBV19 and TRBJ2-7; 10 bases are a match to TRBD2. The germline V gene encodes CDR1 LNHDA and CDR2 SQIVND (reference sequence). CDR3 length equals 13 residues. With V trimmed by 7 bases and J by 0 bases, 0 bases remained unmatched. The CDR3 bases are TGTGCCAGTAAGCGGGGGGGCTCCTACGAGCAGTACTTC. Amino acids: CASKRGGSYEQYF.

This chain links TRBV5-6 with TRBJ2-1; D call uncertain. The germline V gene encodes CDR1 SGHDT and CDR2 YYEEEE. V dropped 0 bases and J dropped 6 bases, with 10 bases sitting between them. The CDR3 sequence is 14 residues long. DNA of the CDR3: TGTGCCAGCAGCTTGGGAAACATGGTCAATGAGCAGTTCTTC. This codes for CASSLGNMVNEQFF.

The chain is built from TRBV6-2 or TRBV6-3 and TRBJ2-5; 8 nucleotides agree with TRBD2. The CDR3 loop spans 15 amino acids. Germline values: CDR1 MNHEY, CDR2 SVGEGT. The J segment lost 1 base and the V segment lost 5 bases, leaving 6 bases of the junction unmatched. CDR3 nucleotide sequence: TGTGCCAGCAGTGACGGGGGGGCGGGCCAAGAGACCCAGTACTTC. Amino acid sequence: CASSDGGAGQETQYF.

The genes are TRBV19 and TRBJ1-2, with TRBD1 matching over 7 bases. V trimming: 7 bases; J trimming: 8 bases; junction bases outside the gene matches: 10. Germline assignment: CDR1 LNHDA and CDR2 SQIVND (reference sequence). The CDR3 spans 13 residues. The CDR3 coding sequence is TGTGCCAGTACTTTCGACAGGGTCTACGGCTACACCTTC. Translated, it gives CASTFDRVYGYTF.

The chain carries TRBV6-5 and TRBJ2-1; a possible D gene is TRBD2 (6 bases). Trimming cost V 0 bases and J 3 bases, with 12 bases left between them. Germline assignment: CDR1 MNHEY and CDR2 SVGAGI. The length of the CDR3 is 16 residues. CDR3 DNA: TGTGCCAGCAGTTACTCGCGGGGCGGTAGCTACAATGAGCAGTTCTTC. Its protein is CASSYSRGGSYNEQFF.

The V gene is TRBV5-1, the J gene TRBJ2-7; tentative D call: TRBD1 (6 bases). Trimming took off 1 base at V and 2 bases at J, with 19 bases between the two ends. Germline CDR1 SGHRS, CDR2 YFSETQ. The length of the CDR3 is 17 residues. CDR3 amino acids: CASSLNLRDTLTYEQYF. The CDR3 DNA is TGCGCCAGCAGCTTGAACTTACGGGACACTCTTACCTACGAGCAGTACTTC. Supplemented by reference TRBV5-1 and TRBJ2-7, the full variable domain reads KAGVTQTPRYLIKTRGQQVTLSCSPISGHRSVSWYQQTPGQGLQFLFEYFSETQRNKGNFPGRFSGRQFSNSRSEMNVSTLELGDSALYLCASSLNLRDTLTYEQYFGPGTRLTVT.

The CDR3 reads CASSLGTSGGLTDTQYF. CDR3 nucleotides: TGCGCCAGCAGCTTGGGGACTAGCGGGGGACTCACAGATACGCAGTATTTT. The chain carries TRBV5-1 and TRBJ2-3; the match to TRBD2 covers 13 bases. Germline CDR1 is SGHRS and CDR2 is YFSETQ. With 0 bases clipped from V and 2 bases from J, the junction kept 3 bases outside the gene matches. The CDR3 sequence is 17 residues long.